These 8 T cell receptor beta chains were sequenced from one sample in a study of CD8+CD57+ T cells in acquired aplastic anemia. Using genomic DNA as the template, TCR beta VDJ and CDR3 profiling was carried out. One entry per CDR3 protein results from TCRdb running MiXCR on the reads. The sample lists about 270,000 distinct CDR3 sequences, around 82% occurring once. All patients picked for sequencing had shown, by flow cytometry, an expansion of CD8+CD57+ cells. The sample was sorted CD4+, CD8+, or CD8+CD57+ T cells (not recorded which) from PBMCs. These receptors were taken from a human donor with aplastic anemia.

This chain links TRBV14 with TRBJ2-7, with TRBD2 identical over 10 bases. The CDR3 is 17 amino acids. Germline CDR1 SGHDN, CDR2 FVKESK. V lost 0 bases, J lost 4 bases, and 9 bases stayed unmatched. CDR3 sequence reads: CASSQEKALAGRYEQYF. CDR3 DNA sequence: TGTGCCAGCAGCCAAGAAAAAGCACTAGCGGGGAGGTACGAGCAGTACTTC.

This clonotype was recorded once. In DNA, the CDR3 is TGTGCCAGCAGTTTAACGGCGGGGGGACAGGGCTACAATGAGCAGTTCTTC. This translates into CASSLTAGGQGYNEQFF. This chain uses TRBV12-3 or TRBV12-4 with TRBJ2-5; TRBD1 might be the D (9 bases). The J call may be wrong; the DNA end is better matched by TRBJ2-1. This CDR3 has 17 amino acids.

This sequence joins TRBV10-3 and TRBJ2-1, with D tentatively TRBD1 or TRBD2 (5 bases each). The J call is in doubt because the DNA end fits TRBJ2-7 better. CDR1 is ENHRY and CDR2 is SYGVKD in the germline V gene. The CDR3 is made up of 16 amino acids. The CDR3 protein is CASRTPGRTSLDEQYV. Written as DNA, the CDR3 is TGTGCCAGCAGGACACCGGGACGGACGAGCCTGGATGAGCAGTACGTC.

This clonotype appeared a single time. V usage is TRBV7-8 and J usage is TRBJ1-2; 7 bases are a match to TRBD1. The germline V gene has CDR1 SGHVS and CDR2 FQNEAQ. V gave up 3 bases and J gave up 13 bases; unmatched junction bases: 17. CDR3 size: 15 residues. The CDR3 nucleotides read TGTGCCAGCAGCTTTGTTCCAGCCGGGACAGCCCTTTCCACCTTC. It is translated as CASSFVPAGTALSTF.

The chain uses TRBV7-6 and TRBJ2-7; the D is unclear. CDR3 length equals 18 residues. Germline V gives CDR1 SGHVS, CDR2 FNYEAQ. The V gene lost 3 bases and the J gene lost 1 base, with 22 bases spanning the gap. The CDR3 coding sequence is TGTGCCAGCAGCTTGCATTCCTATAATTCACCCCTTTCCTACGAGCAGTACGTC. Translated: CASSLHSYNSPLSYEQYV.

The rearrangement links TRBV29-1 to TRBJ1-1; 7 bases are a match to TRBD1. The CDR3 loop spans 11 amino acids. V gave up 7 bases and J gave up 9 bases; unmatched junction bases: 8. CDR1 and CDR2 from the germline V gene are SQVTM and ANQGSEA. The DNA for the CDR3 is TGCAGCGCCGCAACAGGGGAGAAAGCTTTCTTT. Translating it yields CSAATGEKAFF.

This clonotype was recorded only once. An end of the junction differs from the germline gene, which may be a read error. The chain carries TRBV7-2 and TRBJ1-1; D may be TRBD1 (5 bases). CDR1 is SGHTA and CDR2 is FQGNSA in the germline V gene. This CDR3 spans 14 amino acids. The CDR3, as DNA: TGTGCCAGCAGCGGCGATCCAGGGAGGACTGAACCTTTCTTT. Protein sequence: CASSGDPGRTEPFF.

Notes on this clonotype: Because the CDR3 is missing its conserved closing phenylalanine or tryptophan, this is likely a read error. The DNA is omitted, as the CDR3 cannot be located on it reliably, and the CDR3 follows TCRdb's listing. The chain has TRBV2 and TRBJ1-6; the table's D call, TRBD1, was not checked against the DNA. The CDR3 has 15 amino acids, counting both end residues. CDR1 and CDR2 (germline): SNHLY, FYNNEI. CDR3 region: CASSVGGVDEQFFGP.